The present entry profiles one T cell receptor beta chain with its context. The germline CDR1 and CDR2 sequences are MGHRA and YSYEKL. The CDR3 runs to 16 residues. V was pared by 4 bases and J by 2 bases, with 16 bases between. This sample stems from a study of blood T cell repertoires in COVID-19. Study overall: Whether acute or convalescent, the COVID-19 samples came from the United States, Italy and Spain. From T cells, B-cell-depleted T cells, or PBMCs came the material, which was cDNA or gDNA.

The data were produced by immunoSEQ multiplex PCR, yet TCRdb's version contains in-frame clones alone and is incomplete. This table has roughly 260,000 clones, 65% to 85% appearing once. The TCR sequence derives from a woman aged 40 to 49 with active or convalescent COVID-19. This sequence joins TRBV4-1 and TRBJ2-3; D might be TRBD2 (5 bases). The source material was peripheral blood. As DNA, the CDR3 is TGCGCCAGCAGCCTCGCTGGCCGGGAAACCACAGATACGCAGTATTTT. Residues: CASSLAGRETTDTQYF.